This entry features one T cell receptor (beta chain) sequence. Antigen: not known. Input per replicate PCR of unsorted PBMC was approximately 300 ng DNA, corresponding to tens of thousands of T cell genomes. Measured with immunoSEQ multiplex PCR; TCRdb has only the in-frame clones, and not every one. The sample records hundreds of thousands of clones, about 76% being singletons. These data belong to a study of shared clonotypes between healthy human individuals. Study-wide points: Few donors restricted represented genetic and exposure-history diversity.

Germline V lookup: CDR1 LGHNA, CDR2 YNFKEQ. V was shortened by 0 bases and J by 4 bases, with 25 bases between the two germline ends. CDR3 size: 20 residues. The sequenced material came from PBMCs. This rearrangement joins TRBV4-2 to TRBJ1-5; D is uncertain. This TCR derives from a woman aged 40 to 50 in good health. Some clones in this sample may be carry-over from other donors' samples. The CDR3 loop is CASSQDPVSGVKRRNQPQHF. CDR3 DNA: TGTGCCAGCAGCCAAGATCCGGTCAGCGGGGTTAAGAGGAGGAATCAGCCCCAGCATTTT.